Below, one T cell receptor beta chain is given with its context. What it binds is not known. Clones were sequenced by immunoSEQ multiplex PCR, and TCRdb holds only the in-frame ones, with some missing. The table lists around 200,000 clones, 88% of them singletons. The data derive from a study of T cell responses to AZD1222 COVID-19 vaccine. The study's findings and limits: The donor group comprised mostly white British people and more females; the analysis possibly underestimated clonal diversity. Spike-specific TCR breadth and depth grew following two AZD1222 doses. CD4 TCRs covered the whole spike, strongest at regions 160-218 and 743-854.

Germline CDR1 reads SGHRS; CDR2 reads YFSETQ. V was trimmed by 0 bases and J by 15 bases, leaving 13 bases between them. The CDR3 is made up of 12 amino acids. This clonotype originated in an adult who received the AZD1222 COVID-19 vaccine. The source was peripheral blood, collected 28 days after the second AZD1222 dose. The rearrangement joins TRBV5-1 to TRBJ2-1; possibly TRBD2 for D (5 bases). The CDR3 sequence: CASSLGQEDRFF. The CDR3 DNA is TGCGCCAGCAGCTTGGGGCAGGAGGATCGGTTCTTC.